This T cell receptor beta chain was obtained from a study of T cell responses to AZD1222 COVID-19 vaccine. Whole-study findings and limits: At 160-218 and 743-854, vaccine-associated CD4 TCRs were dominant, and they spanned spike.

Clones were sequenced by immunoSEQ multiplex PCR, and TCRdb holds only the in-frame ones, with some missing. The sample lists under 150,000 clones; about 89% were seen once. Deletions cut 4 bases from V and 0 bases from J, with 6 bases between. The CDR3 has 13 amino acids. To note about this clone: Its antigen remains unidentified.

This chain connects TRBV12-3 or TRBV12-4 to TRBJ1-1; no reliable D call. Sequences were derived from peripheral blood, sampled on day 0 of AZD1222 vaccination. The TCR sequence derives from an adult in good health. In nucleotides, the CDR3 is TGTGCCAGCAGTTCCTATATGAACACTGAAGCTTTCTTT. It specifies CASSSYMNTEAFF.